The T cell receptor (beta chain) under discussion was sequenced for a study of cytomegalovirus exposure and HLA in healthy donors. Use of 60 Vbeta and 13 Jbeta primers characterized the PCR. The repertoire was sequenced with immunoSEQ multiplex PCR; TCRdb's copy has only in-frame clones and lacks some. The sample has roughly 98,000 clones, about 80% seen once; the top ten hold roughly 2%. The CDR3 is 13 residues long. Germline assignment: CDR1 MNHNY and CDR2 SVGAGI (reference sequence). Trimming pared 5 bases from V and 1 base from J, leaving 8 bases between. The chain couples TRBV6-6 to TRBJ1-1; D call uncertain. The sample taken for sequencing was PBMCs. The source is a man aged 35 to 55 in good health and CMV-seronegative. The CDR3 DNA sequence: TGTGCCAGCAGTCGGGGTCAGAACACTGAAGCTTTCTTT. It translates to CASSRGQNTEAFF.